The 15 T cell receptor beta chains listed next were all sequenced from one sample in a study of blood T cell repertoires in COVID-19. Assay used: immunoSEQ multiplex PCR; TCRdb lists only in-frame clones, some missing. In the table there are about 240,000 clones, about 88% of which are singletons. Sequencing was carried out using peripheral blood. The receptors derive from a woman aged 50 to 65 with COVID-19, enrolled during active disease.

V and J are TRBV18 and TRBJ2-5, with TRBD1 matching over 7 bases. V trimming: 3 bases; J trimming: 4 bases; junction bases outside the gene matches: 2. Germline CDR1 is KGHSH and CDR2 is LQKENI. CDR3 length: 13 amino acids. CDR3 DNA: TGTGCCAGCTCACCCGGGACAGCAGAGACCCAGTACTTC. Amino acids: CASSPGTAETQYF.

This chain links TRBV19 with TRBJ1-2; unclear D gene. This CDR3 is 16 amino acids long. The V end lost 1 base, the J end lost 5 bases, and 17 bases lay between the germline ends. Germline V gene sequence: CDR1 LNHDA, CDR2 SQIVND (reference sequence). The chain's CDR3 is CASSIGSTTGFYGYTF. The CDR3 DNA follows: TGTGCCAGTAGTATAGGGTCCACGACGGGGTTTTATGGCTACACCTTC.

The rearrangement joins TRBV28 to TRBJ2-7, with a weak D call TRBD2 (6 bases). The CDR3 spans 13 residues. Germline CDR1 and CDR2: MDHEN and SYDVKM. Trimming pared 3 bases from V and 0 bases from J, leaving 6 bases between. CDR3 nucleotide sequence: TGTGCCAGCAGTTTCGGGGGCTCCTACGAGCAGTACGTC. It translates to CASSFGGSYEQYV.

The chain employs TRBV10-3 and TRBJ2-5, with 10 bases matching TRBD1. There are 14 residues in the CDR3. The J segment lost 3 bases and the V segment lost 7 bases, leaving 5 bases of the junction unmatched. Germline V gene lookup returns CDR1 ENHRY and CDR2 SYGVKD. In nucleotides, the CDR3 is TGTGCCATCAAGCAGGACAGGGGGAAAGAGACCCAGTACTTC. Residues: CAIKQDRGKETQYF.

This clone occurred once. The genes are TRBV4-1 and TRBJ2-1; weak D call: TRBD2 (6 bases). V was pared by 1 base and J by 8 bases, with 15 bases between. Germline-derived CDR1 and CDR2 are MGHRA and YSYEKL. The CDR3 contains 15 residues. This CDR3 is CASSQVTSLWDEQFF. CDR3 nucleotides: TGCGCCAGCAGCCAAGTAACTAGCCTCTGGGATGAGCAGTTCTTC.

Here the CDR3 DNA reads TGTGCCAGCAGCCAGGGGTTTGGGGCGCGAGGCTACACCTTC. Amino acid sequence: CASSQGFGARGYTF. This chain joins TRBV3-1 (or the pseudogene TRBV3-2) and TRBJ1-2; D might be TRBD1 (5 bases). The V end lost 3 bases, the J end lost 8 bases, and 16 bases lay between the germline ends. The length of the CDR3 is 14 residues. Germline CDR1 LGHDT, CDR2 YNNKEL (reference sequence).

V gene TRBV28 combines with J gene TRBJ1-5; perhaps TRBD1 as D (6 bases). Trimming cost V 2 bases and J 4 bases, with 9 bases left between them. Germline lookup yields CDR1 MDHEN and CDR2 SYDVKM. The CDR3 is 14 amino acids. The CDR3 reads CASSLTGQNQPQHF. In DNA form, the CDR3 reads TGTGCCAGCAGTTTAACCGGACAGAATCAGCCCCAGCATTTT. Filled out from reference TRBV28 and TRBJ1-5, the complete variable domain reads DVKVTQSSRYLVKRTGEKVFLECVQDMDHENMFWYRQDPGLGLRLIYFSYDVKMKEKGDIPEGYSVSREKKERFSLILESASTNQTSMYLCASSLTGQNQPQHFGDGTRLSIL.

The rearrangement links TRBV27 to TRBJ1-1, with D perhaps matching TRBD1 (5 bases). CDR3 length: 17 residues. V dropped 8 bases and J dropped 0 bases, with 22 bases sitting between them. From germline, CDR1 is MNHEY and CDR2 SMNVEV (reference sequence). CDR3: CASAPSRGLGMNTEAFF. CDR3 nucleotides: TGTGCCAGCGCGCCCTCTCGGGGGTTGGGGATGAACACTGAAGCTTTCTTT.

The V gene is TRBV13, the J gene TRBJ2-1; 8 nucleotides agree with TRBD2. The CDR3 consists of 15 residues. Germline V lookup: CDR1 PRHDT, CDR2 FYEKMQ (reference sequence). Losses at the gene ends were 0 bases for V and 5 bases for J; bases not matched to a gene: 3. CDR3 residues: CASSLGSGVNNEQFF. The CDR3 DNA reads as TGTGCCAGCAGCTTAGGTAGCGGGGTAAACAATGAGCAGTTCTTC. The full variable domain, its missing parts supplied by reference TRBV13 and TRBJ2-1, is AAGVIQSPRHLIKEKRETATLKCYPIPRHDTVYWYQQGPGQDPQFLISFYEKMQSDKGSIPDRFSAQQFSDYHSELNMSSLELGDSALYFCASSLGSGVNNEQFFGPGTRLTVL.

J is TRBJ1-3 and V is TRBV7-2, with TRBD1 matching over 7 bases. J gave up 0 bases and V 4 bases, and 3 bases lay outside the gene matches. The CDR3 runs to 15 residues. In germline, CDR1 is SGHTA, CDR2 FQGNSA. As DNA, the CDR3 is TGTGCCAGCAGCTCACAGGGGACCTCTGGAAACACCATATATTTT. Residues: CASSSQGTSGNTIYF.

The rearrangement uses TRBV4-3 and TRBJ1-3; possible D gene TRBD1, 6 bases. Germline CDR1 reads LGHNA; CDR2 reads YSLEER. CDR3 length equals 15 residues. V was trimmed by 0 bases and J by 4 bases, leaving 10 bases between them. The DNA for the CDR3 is TGCGCCAGCAGCCAAGAAGGGACACCCGGAAACACCATATATTTT. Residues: CASSQEGTPGNTIYF.

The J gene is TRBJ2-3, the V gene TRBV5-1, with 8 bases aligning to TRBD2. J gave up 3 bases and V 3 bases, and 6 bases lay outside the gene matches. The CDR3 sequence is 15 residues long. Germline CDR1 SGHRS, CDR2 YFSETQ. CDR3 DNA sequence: TGCGCCAGCAGCTCCACCGGGACTAGTACAGATACGCAGTATTTT. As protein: CASSSTGTSTDTQYF.

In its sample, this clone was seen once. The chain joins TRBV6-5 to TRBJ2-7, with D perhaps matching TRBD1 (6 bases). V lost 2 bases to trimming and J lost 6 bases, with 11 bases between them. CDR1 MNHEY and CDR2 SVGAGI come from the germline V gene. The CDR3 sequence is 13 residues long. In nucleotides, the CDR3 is TGTGCCAGCAGTTACACGGCAGGGGTCGAGCAGTACGTC. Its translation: CASSYTAGVEQYV.

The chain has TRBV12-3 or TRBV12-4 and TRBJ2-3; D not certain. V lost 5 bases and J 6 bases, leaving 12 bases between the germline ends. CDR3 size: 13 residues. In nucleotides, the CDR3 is TGTGCCAGCAGTGAACTACACCGGGATACGCAGTATTTT. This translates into CASSELHRDTQYF.

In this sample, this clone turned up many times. DNA of the CDR3: TGTGCCAGCACCCCTCCGGGACAGGGCTTCACCGGGGAGCTGTTTTTT. Translated, it gives CASTPPGQGFTGELFF. The rearrangement uses TRBV6-6 and TRBJ2-2, with 9 nucleotides matching TRBD1. This CDR3 has 16 amino acids. Germline V gives CDR1 MNHNY, CDR2 SVGAGI (reference sequence). J was trimmed by 4 bases and V by 7 bases; bases with no gene match: 10.